These 9 T cell receptor beta chains came from one sample sequenced in a study of TIL therapy for anti-PD-1-resistant metastatic lung cancer. The time point was: pre-treatment sample, taken before nivolumab and TIL therapy. The libraries were made with immunoSEQ v3. Data came from immunoSEQ multiplex PCR; TCRdb stores just in-frame clones and leaves some out. The table includes about 17,000 clones, roughly four fifths detected once. This material consisted of blood, taken at baseline. These TCRs come from a person aged 25 to 80 with non-small cell lung cancer.

The chain couples TRBV9 to TRBJ1-2; the D is unclear. This CDR3 is 14 amino acids long. Trimming stripped 2 bases from V and 6 bases from J, with 14 bases between. In germline, CDR1 is SGDLS, CDR2 YYNGEE. The CDR3 here is CASSVKVGENGYTF. For the CDR3, the DNA is TGTGCCAGCAGCGTCAAGGTCGGTGAGAATGGCTACACCTTC. Filled out from reference TRBV9 and TRBJ1-2, the complete variable domain reads DSGVTQTPKHLITATGQRVTLRCSPRSGDLSVYWYQQSLDQGLQFLIQYYNGEERAKGNILERFSAQQFPDLHSELNLSSLELGDSALYFCASSVKVGENGYTFGSGTRLTVV.

This clone was seen only a few times. Other DNA sequences in the sample encode the same CDR3. The chain combines TRBV6-1 with TRBJ1-5; unclear D gene. This CDR3 contains 12 residues. The V end lost 11 bases, the J end lost 3 bases, and 11 bases lay between the germline ends. From germline, CDR1 is MNHNS and CDR2 SASEGT. The CDR3 coding sequence is TGTGCCGGGCAACGGGACAATCAGCCCCAGCATTTT. It translates to CAGQRDNQPQHF.

The rearrangement links TRBV4-1 to TRBJ2-7; D is possibly TRBD1 or TRBD2 (6 bases each). Deletions cut 4 bases from V and 5 bases from J, with 21 bases between. Per germline, CDR1 MGHRA and CDR2 YSYEKL. CDR3 length equals 16 residues. CDR3 sequence: CASSLVRGRLVHEQYF. Written as DNA, the CDR3 is TGCGCCAGCAGCCTAGTCCGGGGGCGGTTAGTCCACGAGCAGTACTTC.

This clone occurred once. The rearrangement links TRBV11-3 to TRBJ1-3; unclear D gene. CDR3 size: 19 residues. Trimming removed 1 base from V and 0 bases from J, with 19 bases in between. Germline CDR1 SGHNT, CDR2 YENEEA. CDR3 loop: CASSLAYPFWADSGNTIYF. In DNA form, the CDR3 reads TGTGCCAGCAGCTTAGCATATCCGTTTTGGGCGGACTCTGGAAACACCATATATTTT.

The genes are TRBV6-5 and TRBJ1-3; a possible D gene is TRBD1 (6 bases). V dropped 6 bases and J dropped 2 bases, with 14 bases sitting between them. Germline values: CDR1 MNHEY, CDR2 SVGAGI. The CDR3 covers 15 residues. The CDR3 DNA reads as TGTGCCAGCAGATTTCAACAGGGCGCTGGAAACACCATATATTTT. This codes for CASRFQQGAGNTIYF.

A single count supports this clone. The chain joins TRBV5-1 to TRBJ2-3; 7 bases agree with TRBD1. The CDR3 has 16 amino acids. V lost 0 bases and J lost 2; bases outside the gene matches: 6. Germline CDR1 is SGHRS and CDR2 is YFSETQ. CDR3 coding DNA: TGCGCCAGCAGCTTGGCCGGGACAGTGGACACAGATACGCAGTATTTT. Protein product: CASSLAGTVDTDTQYF.

This chain links TRBV2 with TRBJ2-5; D is possibly TRBD1 (5 bases). Germline V gene sequence: CDR1 SNHLY, CDR2 FYNNEI. The CDR3 is 12 amino acids. The ends were cut back, 5 bases at V and 4 bases at J, with 8 bases in the middle. This CDR3 is CASSSGLETQYF. The CDR3 DNA sequence: TGTGCCAGCAGTTCAGGGTTAGAGACCCAGTACTTC.

CDR3 region: CASSLAGLGDNEQFF. DNA of the CDR3: TGTGCCAGCAGTCTAGCGGGACTTGGGGACAATGAGCAGTTCTTC. V is TRBV7-2 and J is TRBJ2-1, with 9 bases aligning to TRBD2. The germline gives CDR1 SGHTA, CDR2 FQGNSA. V was pared by 6 bases and J by 5 bases, with 8 bases of the junction left unmatched. CDR3 length equals 15 residues.

The J gene is TRBJ2-1, the V gene TRBV19; maybe TRBD2 (6 bases). The CDR3 sequence is 12 residues long. The V end lost 6 bases, the J end lost 13 bases, and 16 bases lay between the germline ends. Germline V gene lookup returns CDR1 LNHDA and CDR2 SQIVND (reference sequence). The CDR3 DNA sequence: TGTGCCAGTAGCCTTGGGGGGATCACCCAGTTCTTC. It codes for CASSLGGITQFF.